The 15 T cell receptor beta chains presented below share a single source sample, sequenced in a study of siplizumab effects on memory and regulatory T cells (dated by TCRdb to about 2019). The library came from the immunoSEQ multiplex PCR assay. TCRdb mirrors the immuneACCESS table, restricted to in-frame sequences. Some clones are absent from its copies; in checked studies, under half trace to an unresolved V gene, and the reason for the others is unknown. Across this sample there are tens of thousands of clones, with about 90% seen only once. The ten largest clonotypes hold approximately 30% of the sample. Sequencing used CD8+ T cells sorted from blood. These receptors were taken from a human donor in good health.

V gene TRBV5-1 combines with J gene TRBJ2-7, with D perhaps being TRBD1 or TRBD2 (5 bases each). Germline values: CDR1 SGHRS, CDR2 YFSETQ. The CDR3 contains 15 residues. Trimming removed 6 bases from V and 4 bases from J, with 20 bases in between. The CDR3 sequence is CASTFTSGTTYEQYF. In DNA form, the CDR3 reads TGCGCCAGCACATTCACTTCCGGGACCACTTACGAGCAGTACTTC.

The V gene is TRBV30, the J gene TRBJ2-3; D is unclear. The CDR3 sequence is 17 residues long. The ends were cut back, 5 bases at V and 0 bases at J, with 21 bases in the middle. Germline V CDR1 and CDR2: GTSNPN, SVGIG (reference sequence). CDR3 nucleotides: TGTGCCTGGTGTCTAGGAGCCGAGGCAGACAGCACAGATACGCAGTATTTT. Translated: CAWCLGAEADSTDTQYF.

CDR3 DNA: TGTGCCAGCAGCTTCACAGGGGGCGAGTCAGATACGCAGTATTTT. This gives the protein CASSFTGGESDTQYF. The chain joins TRBV7-3 to TRBJ2-3, with 9 bases lining up with TRBD1. The CDR3 extends over 15 amino acids. The germline CDR1 and CDR2 sequences are SGHTA and FQGTGA. V lost 3 bases and J lost 4; bases outside the gene matches: 5.

The CDR3 protein is CASSIRSVGFYNEQFF. As DNA, the CDR3 is TGTGCCAGTAGTATCAGGAGTGTGGGCTTTTACAATGAGCAGTTCTTC. This sequence joins TRBV19 and TRBJ2-1; D gene ambiguous. Germline values: CDR1 LNHDA, CDR2 SQIVND (reference sequence). The CDR3 has 16 amino acids. Trimming removed 3 bases at V and 4 bases at J, with 16 bases between.

As for this clone: At the DNA level, this CDR3 is encoded by other sequences in the same sample as well. The chain joins TRBV27 to TRBJ1-1; a possible D gene is TRBD1 (5 bases). Germline lookup yields CDR1 MNHEY and CDR2 SMNVEV (reference sequence). V was clipped by 5 bases and J by 0 bases, with 7 bases between them. The CDR3 has 13 residues. The DNA for the CDR3 is TGTGCCAGCAGTCTGACAGTGAACACTGAAGCTTTCTTT. Residues: CASSLTVNTEAFF.

The chain is built from TRBV7-2 and TRBJ2-1; 12 positions match TRBD2. Germline loops: CDR1 SGHTA, CDR2 FQGNSA. The V gene end was trimmed by 3 bases and the J gene end by 3 bases; junction bases not matched to a gene: 9. The CDR3 totals 18 residues. In DNA form, the CDR3 reads TGTGCCAGCAGCTTCCTAGCGGGAGGGCCGTCTGGCTACAATGAGCAGTTCTTC. Protein product: CASSFLAGGPSGYNEQFF.

Points on this clone: Within the sample, other DNA sequences also encode this same CDR3. The V gene is TRBV21-1, the J gene TRBJ2-4; TRBD1 is the table's D call, not checked against the DNA. TRBV21-1 is classified as a pseudogene. The length of the CDR3 is 18 residues. Written as DNA, the CDR3 is TGTGCCAGCAGCACCGACAGGGAAGGGAGCGATACCAAAAACATTCAGTACTTC. This translates into CASSTDREGSDTKNIQYF.

This clone has only one observation. The chain uses TRBV7-8 and TRBJ2-7; D not certain. The CDR3 length is 16 residues. Germline assignment: CDR1 SGHVS and CDR2 FQNEAQ. V was trimmed by 4 bases and J by 2 bases, leaving 18 bases between them. CDR3 in DNA: TGTGCCAGCAGCTCCCAGGAGTGGGCGTTTCCCTACGAGCAGTACTTC. Its translation: CASSSQEWAFPYEQYF.

The V call is TRBV2, the J call TRBJ2-3; TRBD2 matches 7 bases. The CDR3 has 15 residues. Germline V gene data show CDR1 as SNHLY and CDR2 as FYNNEI. The V and J ends lost 4 bases and 2 bases, in that order; junction bases with no gene match: 6. This CDR3 is CASSVSGDYTDTQYF. The CDR3 DNA sequence: TGTGCCAGCAGTGTGTCGGGGGACTACACAGATACGCAGTATTTT.

Comments on this clone: Other nucleotide sequences in the sample specify the same CDR3. The V gene is TRBV7-3, the J gene TRBJ2-1, with D possibly being TRBD2 (6 bases). The CDR3 contains 14 residues. The ends were cut back, 3 bases at V and 6 bases at J, with 12 bases in the middle. The germline V gene has CDR1 SGHTA and CDR2 FQGTGA. CDR3 in DNA: TGTGCCAGCAGCTTCTCGGGAGCCTTCAATGAGCAGTTCTTC. Translated: CASSFSGAFNEQFF.

This rearrangement joins TRBV4-2 to TRBJ2-5, with unresolved D. This CDR3 contains 12 residues. Germline V gene lookup returns CDR1 LGHNA and CDR2 YNFKEQ. Between the trimmed V and J ends, which lost 2 bases and 5 bases, there was a span of 6 bases. For the CDR3, the DNA is TGTGCCAGCAGCCAACTGGGGGAGACCCAGTACTTC. Protein sequence: CASSQLGETQYF.

The J gene is TRBJ2-7, the V gene TRBV7-6, with TRBD2 matching over 12 bases. After removal of 5 bases from V and 6 bases from J, the junction contained 8 bases not matched to a gene. CDR1 and CDR2 (germline): SGHVS, FNYEAQ. This CDR3 has 15 residues. The CDR3 reads CASSDPSGGGSEQYF. In DNA form, the CDR3 reads TGTGCCAGCAGCGATCCTAGCGGGGGGGGCTCCGAGCAGTACTTC.

This sequence joins TRBV10-3 and TRBJ1-1; D is unresolved. The CDR3 has 11 amino acids. Trimming removed 3 bases at V and 6 bases at J, with 5 bases between. Germline values: CDR1 ENHRY, CDR2 SYGVKD. The CDR3 loop reads CAISDFSEAFF. The CDR3 bases are TGTGCCATCAGTGACTTTTCTGAAGCTTTCTTT.

The CDR3 protein is CASSGAEDGRTEAFF. The DNA for the CDR3 is TGTGCCAGCAGTGGGGCAGAGGATGGTAGGACTGAAGCTTTCTTT. V gene TRBV6-1 combines with J gene TRBJ1-1, with D hard to call. The CDR3 length is 15 residues. V lost 4 bases to trimming and J lost 5 bases, with 17 bases between them. Germline V gene sequence: CDR1 MNHNS, CDR2 SASEGT.

The chain links TRBV5-1 to TRBJ2-7, with D maybe TRBD2 (5 bases). Germline V gene sequence: CDR1 SGHRS, CDR2 YFSETQ. Trimming stripped 3 bases from V and 4 bases from J, with 11 bases between. The CDR3 is 13 residues long. CDR3 amino acids: CASSSDFSYEQYF. DNA for the CDR3: TGCGCCAGCAGCTCGGACTTCTCATACGAGCAGTACTTC.